The entry below describes one T cell receptor beta chain. The antigen remains undetermined. Germline lookup yields CDR1 SGHRS and CDR2 YFSETQ. V lost 4 bases and J lost 4, with 15 bases in between. The CDR3 has 15 amino acids. Here immunoSEQ multiplex PCR was the method, and the copy in TCRdb shows in-frame clones only, minus some. The sample has around 94,000 clones; approximately 86% are singletons. The data stem from a study of T cell responses to AZD1222 COVID-19 vaccine. Turning to the study itself: Second-dose recipients at about 4 or about 12 weeks were treated as one pooled group.

Whole-study findings and limits: Spike-specific TCR breadth and depth grew following two AZD1222 doses. Just five or six AZD1222 recipients tested seropositive at baseline. The donors showed a predominance of white British ancestry and of females, with possible underestimation of clonal diversity.

The receptor comes from an adult in good health. Sequenced material: peripheral blood, taken on day 0 of AZD1222 vaccination. The chain links TRBV5-1 to TRBJ2-1, with D possibly TRBD1 on 6 matching bases. DNA for the CDR3: TGCGCCAGCAGCCCGCAGGGGACGGAATACAATGAGCAGTTCTTC. The encoded protein is CASSPQGTEYNEQFF.